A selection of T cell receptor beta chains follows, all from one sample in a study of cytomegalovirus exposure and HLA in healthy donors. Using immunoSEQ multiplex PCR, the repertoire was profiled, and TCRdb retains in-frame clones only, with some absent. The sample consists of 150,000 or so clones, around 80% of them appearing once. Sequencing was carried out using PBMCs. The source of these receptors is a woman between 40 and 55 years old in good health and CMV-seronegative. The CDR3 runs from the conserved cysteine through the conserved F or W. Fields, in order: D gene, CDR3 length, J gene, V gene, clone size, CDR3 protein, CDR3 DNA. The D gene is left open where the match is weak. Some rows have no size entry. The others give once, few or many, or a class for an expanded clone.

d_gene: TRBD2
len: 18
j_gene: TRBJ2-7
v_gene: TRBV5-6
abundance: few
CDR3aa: CASRSLSGGTRIFYEQYF
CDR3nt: TGTGCCAGCCGATCCCTTAGCGGGGGGACCCGGATATTCTACGAGCAGTACTTC

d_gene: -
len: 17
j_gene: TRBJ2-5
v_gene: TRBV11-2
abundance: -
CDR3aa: CASSLDLLSRGGETQYF
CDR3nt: TGTGCCAGCAGCTTAGATCTCTTAAGTCGGGGAGGCGAGACCCAGTACTTC

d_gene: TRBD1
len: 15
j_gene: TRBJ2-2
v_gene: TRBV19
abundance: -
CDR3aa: CASSSRDRGRRELFF
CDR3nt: TGTGCCAGTAGTAGCCGGGACAGGGGACGCCGGGAGCTGTTTTTT

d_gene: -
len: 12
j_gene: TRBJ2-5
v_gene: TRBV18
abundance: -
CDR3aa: CASSPNQETQYF
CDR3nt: TGTGCCAGCTCACCTAACCAAGAGACCCAGTACTTC

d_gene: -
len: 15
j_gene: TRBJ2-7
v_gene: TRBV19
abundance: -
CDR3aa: CASSIGAGGPYEQYF
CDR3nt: TGTGCCAGTAGTATAGGGGCAGGGGGGCCCTACGAGCAGTACTTC

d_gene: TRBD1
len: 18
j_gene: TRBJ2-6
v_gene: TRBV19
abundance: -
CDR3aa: CASSSWGQHLSGANVLTF
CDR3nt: TGTGCCAGTAGTTCATGGGGACAGCACCTCTCTGGGGCCAACGTCCTGACTTTC

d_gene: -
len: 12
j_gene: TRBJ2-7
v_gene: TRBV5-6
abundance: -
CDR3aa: CASSKLSGEQYF
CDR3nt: TGTGCCAGCAGCAAATTATCCGGGGAGCAGTACTTC

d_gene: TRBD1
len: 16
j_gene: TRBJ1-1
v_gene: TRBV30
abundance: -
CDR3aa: CAWSAYYRGDDTEAFF
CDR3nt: TGTGCCTGGAGTGCCTATTACAGGGGAGATGACACTGAAGCTTTCTTT

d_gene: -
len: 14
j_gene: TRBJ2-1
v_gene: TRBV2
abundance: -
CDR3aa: CASSPDGQYNEQFF
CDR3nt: TGTGCCAGCAGTCCGGACGGACAATACAATGAGCAGTTCTTC

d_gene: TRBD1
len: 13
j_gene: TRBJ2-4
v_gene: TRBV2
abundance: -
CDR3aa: CASSEGQGGSQYF
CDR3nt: TGTGCCAGCAGTGAGGGACAGGGGGGGAGTCAGTACTTC

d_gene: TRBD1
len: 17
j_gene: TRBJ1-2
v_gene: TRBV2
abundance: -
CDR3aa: CASSEWLQGKDNYGYTF
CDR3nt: TGTGCCAGCAGTGAATGGCTACAGGGGAAGGATAACTATGGCTACACCTTC

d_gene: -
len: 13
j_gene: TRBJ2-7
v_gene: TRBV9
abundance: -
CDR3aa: CASSVGLTYEQYF
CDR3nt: TGTGCCAGCAGCGTAGGTTTAACCTACGAGCAGTACTTC

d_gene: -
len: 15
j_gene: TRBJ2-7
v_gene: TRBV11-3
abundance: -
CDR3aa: CASSPRGSNSYEQYF
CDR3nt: TGTGCCAGCAGCCCACGGGGGTCCAACTCCTACGAGCAGTACTTC

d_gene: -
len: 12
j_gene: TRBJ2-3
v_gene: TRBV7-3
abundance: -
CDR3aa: CASSAGTDTQYF
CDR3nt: TGTGCCAGCAGTGCAGGCACAGATACGCAGTATTTT

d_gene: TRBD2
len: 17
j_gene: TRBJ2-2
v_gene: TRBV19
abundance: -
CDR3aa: CASSISSAGTTTGELFF
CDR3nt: TGTGCCAGTAGTATTTCCTCGGCAGGGACTACGACCGGGGAGCTGTTTTTT

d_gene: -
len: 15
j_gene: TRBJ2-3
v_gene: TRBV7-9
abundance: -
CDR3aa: CASSVGTPSTDTQYF
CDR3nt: TGTGCCAGCAGCGTAGGGACACCAAGCACAGATACGCAGTATTTT

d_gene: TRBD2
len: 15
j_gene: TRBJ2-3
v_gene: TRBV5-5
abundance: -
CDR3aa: CASSRTSGGVDTQYF
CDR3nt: TGTGCCAGCAGTAGGACTAGCGGGGGGGTAGATACGCAGTATTTT

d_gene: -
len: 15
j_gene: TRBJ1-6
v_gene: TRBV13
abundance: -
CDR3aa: CASSLGQEGTSPLHF
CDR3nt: TGTGCCAGCAGCTTAGGACAGGAGGGGACTTCACCCCTCCACTTT

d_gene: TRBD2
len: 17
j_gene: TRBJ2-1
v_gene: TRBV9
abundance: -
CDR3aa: CASSVAPLAGGNDEQFF
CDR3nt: TGTGCCAGCAGCGTAGCCCCACTAGCGGGAGGTAATGATGAGCAGTTCTTC

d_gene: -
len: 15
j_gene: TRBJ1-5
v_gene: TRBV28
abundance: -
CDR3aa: CASNPQGGGNQPQHF
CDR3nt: TGTGCCAGCAACCCACAGGGTGGCGGCAATCAGCCCCAGCATTTT

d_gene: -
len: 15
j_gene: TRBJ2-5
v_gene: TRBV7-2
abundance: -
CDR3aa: CASSSQRTHRETQYF
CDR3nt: TGTGCCAGCAGCTCCCAGCGGACTCATAGAGAGACCCAGTACTTC

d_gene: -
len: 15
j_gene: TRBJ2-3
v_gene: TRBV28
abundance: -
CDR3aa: CASRGGRTRTDTQYF
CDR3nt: TGTGCCAGCCGTGGAGGCCGGACCCGCACAGATACGCAGTATTTT

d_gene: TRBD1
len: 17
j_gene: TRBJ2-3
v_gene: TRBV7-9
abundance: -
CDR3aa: CASSLDRGQGVTDTQYF
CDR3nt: TGTGCCAGCAGCTTAGATCGGGGACAGGGAGTCACAGATACGCAGTATTTT

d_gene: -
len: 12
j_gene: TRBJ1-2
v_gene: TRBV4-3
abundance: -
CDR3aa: CASSPEGGGYTF
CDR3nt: TGCGCCAGCAGCCCCGAAGGAGGGGGCTACACCTTC

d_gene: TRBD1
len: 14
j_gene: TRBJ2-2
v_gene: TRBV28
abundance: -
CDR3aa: CASKRTGDTGELFF
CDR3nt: TGTGCCAGCAAGAGGACAGGGGACACCGGGGAGCTGTTTTTT

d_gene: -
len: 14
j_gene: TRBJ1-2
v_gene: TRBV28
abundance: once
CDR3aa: CASTGQIGNYGYTF
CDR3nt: TGTGCCAGCACTGGACAGATAGGAAACTATGGCTACACCTTC

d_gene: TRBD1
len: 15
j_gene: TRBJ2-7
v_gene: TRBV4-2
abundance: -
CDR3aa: CASSQLDRGRYEQYF
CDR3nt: TGTGCCAGCAGCCAATTAGACAGGGGGCGATACGAGCAGTACTTC

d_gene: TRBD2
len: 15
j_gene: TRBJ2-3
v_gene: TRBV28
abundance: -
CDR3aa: CASMRVAGNTDTQYF
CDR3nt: TGTGCCAGCATGCGGGTAGCGGGGAACACAGATACGCAGTATTTT

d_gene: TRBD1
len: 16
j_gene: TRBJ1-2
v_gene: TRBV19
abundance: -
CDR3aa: CASSPGDSSSNYGYTF
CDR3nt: TGTGCCAGTAGTCCCGGGGACAGTTCAAGTAACTATGGCTACACCTTC

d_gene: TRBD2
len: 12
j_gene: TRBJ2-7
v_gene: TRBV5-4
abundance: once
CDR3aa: CASSPTRGGQYF
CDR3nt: TGTGCCAGCAGCCCCACCCGGGGGGGGCAGTACTTC

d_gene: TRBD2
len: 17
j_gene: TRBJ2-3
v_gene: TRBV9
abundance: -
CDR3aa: CASSDRTSGGVTDTQYF
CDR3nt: TGTGCCAGCAGCGATAGGACTAGCGGGGGAGTGACAGATACGCAGTATTTT

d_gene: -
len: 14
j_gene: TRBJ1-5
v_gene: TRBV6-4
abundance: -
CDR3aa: CASFALGAYQPQHF
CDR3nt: TGTGCCAGCTTTGCGCTGGGGGCATATCAGCCCCAGCATTTT

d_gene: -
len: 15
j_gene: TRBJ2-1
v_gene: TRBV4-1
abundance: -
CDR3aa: CASSQDLQGWNEQFF
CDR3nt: TGCGCCAGCAGCCAAGACCTTCAGGGGTGGAATGAGCAGTTCTTC

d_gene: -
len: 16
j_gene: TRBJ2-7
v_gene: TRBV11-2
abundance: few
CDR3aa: CASSSDRAARGEEQYF
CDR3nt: TGTGCCAGCAGCTCCGATCGGGCAGCCAGGGGAGAGGAGCAGTACTTC

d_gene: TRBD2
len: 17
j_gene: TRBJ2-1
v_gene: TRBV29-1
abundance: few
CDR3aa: CSVGASGKGIAYNEQFF
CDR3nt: TGCAGCGTTGGGGCTAGCGGGAAGGGGATTGCCTACAATGAGCAGTTCTTC

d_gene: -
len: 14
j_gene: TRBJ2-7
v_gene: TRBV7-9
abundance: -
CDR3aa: CSSLPARVIREQYF
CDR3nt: TGTTCCAGCCTCCCTGCGAGGGTGATCCGCGAGCAGTACTTC

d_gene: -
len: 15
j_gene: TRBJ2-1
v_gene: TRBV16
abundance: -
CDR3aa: CASSQSTGKYNEQFF
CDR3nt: TGTGCCAGCAGCCAATCAACAGGGAAATACAATGAGCAGTTCTTC

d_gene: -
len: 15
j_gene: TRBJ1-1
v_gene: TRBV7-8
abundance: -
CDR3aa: CASSLSGGMNTEAFF
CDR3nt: TGTGCCAGCAGCTTATCCGGGGGGATGAACACTGAAGCTTTCTTT

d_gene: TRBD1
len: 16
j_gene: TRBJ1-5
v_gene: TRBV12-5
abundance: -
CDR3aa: CASGLLTGTGGRTQHF
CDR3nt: TGTGCTAGTGGTTTGCTAACCGGGACAGGGGGTCGGACCCAGCATTTT

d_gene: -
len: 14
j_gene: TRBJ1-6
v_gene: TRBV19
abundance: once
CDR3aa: CASSIGQTHSPLHF
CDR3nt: TGTGCCAGTAGTATAGGACAGACCCATTCACCCCTCCACTTT

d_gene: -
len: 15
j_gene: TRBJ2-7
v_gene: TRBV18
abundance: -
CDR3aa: CASSPGQGGSYEQYF
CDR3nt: TGTGCCAGCTCACCAGGGCAGGGAGGCTCCTACGAGCAGTACTTC

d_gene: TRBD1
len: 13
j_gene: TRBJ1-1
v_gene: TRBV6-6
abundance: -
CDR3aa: CASSDGQAREAFF
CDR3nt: TGTGCCAGCAGTGATGGACAGGCCCGTGAAGCTTTCTTT

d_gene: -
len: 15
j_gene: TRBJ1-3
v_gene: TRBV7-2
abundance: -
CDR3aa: CASSLVAGAGSTIYF
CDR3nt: TGTGCCAGCAGCTTAGTGGCAGGGGCTGGTTCAACCATATATTTT

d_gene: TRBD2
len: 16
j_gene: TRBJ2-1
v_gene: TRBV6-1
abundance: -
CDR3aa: CASSEVTSGGWDEQFF
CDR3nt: TGTGCCAGCAGTGAGGTGACTAGCGGGGGTTGGGATGAGCAGTTCTTC

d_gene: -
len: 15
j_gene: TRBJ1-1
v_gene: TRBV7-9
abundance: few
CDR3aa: CASSVRQVGNTEAFF
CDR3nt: TGTGCCAGCAGCGTTCGACAGGTCGGGAACACTGAAGCTTTCTTT

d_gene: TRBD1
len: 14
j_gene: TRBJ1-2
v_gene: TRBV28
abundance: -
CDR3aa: CASRIGTANYGYTF
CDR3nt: TGTGCCAGCAGAATCGGGACAGCAAACTATGGCTACACCTTC

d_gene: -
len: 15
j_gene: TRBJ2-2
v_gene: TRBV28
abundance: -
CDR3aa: CATLERPANTGELFF
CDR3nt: TGTGCCACCTTAGAGAGGCCGGCGAACACCGGGGAGCTGTTTTTT

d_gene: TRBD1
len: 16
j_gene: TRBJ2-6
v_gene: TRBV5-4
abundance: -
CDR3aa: CASRSRDSMGANGLTF
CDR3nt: TGTGCCAGCAGGTCTCGGGACAGTATGGGGGCCAACGGCCTGACTTTC

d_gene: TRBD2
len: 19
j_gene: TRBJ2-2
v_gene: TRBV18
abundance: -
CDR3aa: CASSSDRGLAGFNTGELFF
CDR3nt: TGTGCCAGCTCATCGGACAGGGGACTAGCGGGGTTTAACACCGGGGAGCTGTTTTTT

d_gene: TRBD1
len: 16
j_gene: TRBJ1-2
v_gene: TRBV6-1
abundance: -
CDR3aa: CASSEGYTGGNYGYTF
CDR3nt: TGTGCCAGCAGTGAAGGGTACACAGGGGGTAATTATGGCTACACCTTC

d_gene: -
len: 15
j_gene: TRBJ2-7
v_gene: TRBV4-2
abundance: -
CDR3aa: CASSTERSPGYEQYF
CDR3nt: TGTGCCAGCAGCACTGAGCGATCTCCCGGCTACGAGCAGTACTTC

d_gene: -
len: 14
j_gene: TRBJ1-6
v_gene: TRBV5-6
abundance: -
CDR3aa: CASSTTGSNSPLHF
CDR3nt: TGTGCCAGCAGCACTACAGGGAGCAATTCACCCCTCCACTTT

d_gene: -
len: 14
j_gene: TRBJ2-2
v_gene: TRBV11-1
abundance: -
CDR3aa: CASSLDRVTGELFF
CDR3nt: TGTGCCAGCAGCTTAGACAGGGTCACCGGGGAGCTGTTTTTT

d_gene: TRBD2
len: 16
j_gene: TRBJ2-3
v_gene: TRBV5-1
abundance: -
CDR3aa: CASSLGLAALTDTQYF
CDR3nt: TGCGCCAGCAGCTTAGGACTAGCGGCCCTCACAGATACGCAGTATTTT

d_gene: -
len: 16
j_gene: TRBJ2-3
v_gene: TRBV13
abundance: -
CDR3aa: CASSLGAGLITDTQYF
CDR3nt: TGTGCCAGCAGCTTAGGGGCAGGCCTAATTACAGATACGCAGTATTTT

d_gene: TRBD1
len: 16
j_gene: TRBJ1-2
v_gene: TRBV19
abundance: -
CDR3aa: CASSIDQGTGEDGYTF
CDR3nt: TGTGCCAGTAGTATAGATCAAGGGACAGGGGAAGACGGCTACACCTTC

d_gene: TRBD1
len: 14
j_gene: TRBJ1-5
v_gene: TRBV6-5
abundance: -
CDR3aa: CASRSGQGGQPQHF
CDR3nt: TGTGCCAGCAGGTCGGGACAGGGAGGTCAGCCCCAGCATTTT